These 26 T cell receptor beta chains were all obtained from the same sample, sequenced in a study of blood T cell repertoires in COVID-19. TCRdb's copy holds only in-frame clones and misses some; the assay was immunoSEQ multiplex PCR. The table includes 56,000 or so clones, about 91% detected once. What was sequenced was peripheral blood. Every receptor here comes from a woman aged 55-69 years with COVID-19, enrolled during active disease.

This clone was counted between two and nine times. The V and J genes are TRBV6-6 and TRBJ2-1; a weak D match, TRBD2 (5 bases). The CDR3 length is 15 residues. V gave up 5 bases and J gave up 2 bases, with 13 bases separating them. The germline V gene has CDR1 MNHNY and CDR2 SVGAGI (reference sequence). CDR3 DNA: TGTGCCAGCAGTCGATCCCGGGAACCCTACAATGAGCAGTTCTTC. Residues: CASSRSREPYNEQFF.

The chain joins TRBV27 to TRBJ1-6; tentatively, D is TRBD1 (6 bases). Trimming removed 9 bases from V and 2 bases from J, with 14 bases in between. The CDR3 is 15 residues long. Germline CDR1 is MNHEY and CDR2 is SMNVEV (reference sequence). DNA for the CDR3: TGTGCCAGTGGAGCGGGGGCTACCTATAATTCACCCCTCCACTTT. This encodes CASGAGATYNSPLHF.

The CDR3 region has the DNA TGTGCCAGCAGCCCCAGCGGGGTTGGGGCCAATGAGCAGTTCTTC. Translation: CASSPSGVGANEQFF. The rearrangement uses TRBV9 and TRBJ2-1; 7 nucleotides line up with TRBD2. The CDR3 sequence is 15 residues long. J lost 6 bases, V lost 4 bases, and 10 bases had no gene match. From germline, CDR1 is SGDLS and CDR2 YYNGEE.

The rearrangement links TRBV4-3 to TRBJ2-1; D is possibly TRBD2 (6 bases). V gave up 1 base and J gave up 11 bases, with 18 bases separating them. In germline, CDR1 is LGHNA, CDR2 YSLEER. There are 15 residues in the CDR3. CDR3 in amino acids: CASSQGGVHERKQFF. In DNA, the CDR3 is TGCGCCAGCAGCCAAGGGGGGGTCCACGAGCGCAAGCAGTTCTTC.

The V gene is TRBV30, the J gene TRBJ1-3; no reliable D call. V was clipped by 4 bases and J by 0 bases, with 10 bases between them. Germline values: CDR1 GTSNPN, CDR2 SVGIG (reference sequence). This CDR3 is built from 14 residues. In DNA form, the CDR3 reads TGTGCCTGGACAAACGGTTTCTCTGGAAACACCATATATTTT. Protein: CAWTNGFSGNTIYF.

The rearrangement uses TRBV29-1 and TRBJ1-1; D call uncertain. Germline CDR1 SQVTM, CDR2 ANQGSEA. There are 16 residues in the CDR3. V lost 7 bases, J lost 1 base, and 22 bases lay in between. DNA of the CDR3: TGCAGCGCACCCCAAAGAGGCAGTCCTCAGAACACTGAAGCTTTCTTT. This gives the protein CSAPQRGSPQNTEAFF.

This chain joins TRBV27 and TRBJ2-3, with D unresolved. The CDR3 contains 17 residues. V dropped 5 bases and J dropped 5 bases, with 23 bases sitting between them. Germline V CDR1 and CDR2: MNHEY, SMNVEV (reference sequence). CDR3 coding DNA: TGTGCCAGCAGTCCCGAGGCGGCACTCTCTGGTCTAGATACGCAGTATTTT. The encoded protein is CASSPEAALSGLDTQYF.

The rearrangement links TRBV7-2 to TRBJ2-7; D possibly corresponds to TRBD2 (5 bases). This CDR3 has 14 amino acids. Germline loops: CDR1 SGHTA, CDR2 FQGNSA. Trimming stripped 1 base from V and 2 bases from J, with 9 bases between. CDR3: CASSLGTDTYEQYF. In DNA form, the CDR3 reads TGTGCCAGCAGCTTAGGGACTGATACCTACGAGCAGTACTTC. Based on the CDR3 plus reference TRBV7-2 and TRBJ2-7, the full variable domain is GAGVSQSPSNKVTEKGKDVELRCDPISGHTALYWYRQSLGQGLEFLIYFQGNSAPDKSGLPSDRFSAERTGGSVSTLTIQRTQQEDSAVYLCASSLGTDTYEQYFGPGTRLTVT.

V usage is TRBV5-5 and J usage is TRBJ2-1, with TRBD2 identical over 7 bases. Germline values: CDR1 SGHKS, CDR2 YYEKEE (reference sequence). CDR3 length: 15 amino acids. With V trimmed by 3 bases and J by 2 bases, 5 bases remained unmatched. Here the CDR3 DNA reads TGTGCCAGCAGCTCCACTAGCGCAGCCTACAATGAGCAGTTCTTC. Residues: CASSSTSAAYNEQFF.

This sequence joins TRBV12-5 and TRBJ2-2, with 8 bases matching TRBD1. This CDR3 contains 14 residues. V lost 2 bases, J lost 8 bases, and 4 bases stayed unmatched. Germline V CDR1 and CDR2: LGHNT, FRNRAP. CDR3 coding DNA: TGTGCTAGTGGTTTGAGGACAGGGACGGGGGAGCTGTTTTTT. Encoded protein: CASGLRTGTGELFF.

The rearrangement uses TRBV4-2 and TRBJ1-5; 8 positions agree with TRBD1. V shed 2 bases, J shed 11 bases, and the junction held 20 bases outside the gene matches. The CDR3 loop spans 18 amino acids. Per germline, CDR1 LGHNA and CDR2 YNFKEQ. CDR3 sequence: CASSQSSGTGSDMVAQHF. The CDR3 DNA reads as TGTGCCAGCAGCCAATCTTCCGGGACAGGTTCCGATATGGTAGCCCAGCATTTT.

J is TRBJ2-1 and V is TRBV5-1, with D uncertain. This CDR3 has 13 residues. V gave up 6 bases and J gave up 4 bases, with 11 bases separating them. In germline, CDR1 is SGHRS, CDR2 YFSETQ. As DNA, the CDR3 is TGCGCCAGCAAGTCCCAGGATTACAATGAGCAGTTCTTC. Protein product: CASKSQDYNEQFF.

This chain links TRBV19 with TRBJ2-3; 7 bases are a match to TRBD2. This CDR3 is built from 16 residues. V lost 7 bases to trimming and J lost 0 bases; unmatched junction nucleotides: 10. Per the germline V gene, CDR1 is LNHDA and CDR2 is SQIVND (reference sequence). The CDR3: CASTSILAKSTDTQYF. CDR3 coding DNA: TGTGCCAGTACCTCGATACTAGCGAAAAGCACAGATACGCAGTATTTT.

The chain employs TRBV3-1 (or the pseudogene TRBV3-2) and TRBJ1-5; D might be TRBD1 (5 bases). The CDR3 covers 13 residues. The V end lost 3 bases, the J end lost 6 bases, and 9 bases lay between the germline ends. The germline gives CDR1 LGHDT, CDR2 YNNKEL (reference sequence). The CDR3 loop reads CASSQTTVQPQHF. CDR3 in DNA: TGTGCCAGCAGCCAGACGACAGTTCAGCCCCAGCATTTT.

V is TRBV9 and J is TRBJ2-1, with 9 nucleotides matching TRBD1. There are 17 residues in the CDR3. Trimming cost V 0 bases and J 6 bases; bases outside gene matches: 10. Germline V gene sequence: CDR1 SGDLS, CDR2 YYNGEE. CDR3 loop: CASSVASRVTGGNEQFF. As DNA, the CDR3 is TGTGCCAGCAGCGTAGCGTCTCGAGTGACAGGGGGCAATGAGCAGTTCTTC.

The chain recombines TRBV10-2 with TRBJ1-2; D is unclear. Germline CDR1 WSHSY, CDR2 SAAADI. Trimming stripped 3 bases from V and 4 bases from J, with 12 bases between. The CDR3 consists of 14 residues. In DNA form, the CDR3 reads TGCGCCAGCAGTGATACAGAAACATTCTATGGCTACACCTTC. Amino acid sequence: CASSDTETFYGYTF.

J is TRBJ1-5 and V is TRBV15; 10 bases map to TRBD1. V gave up 2 bases and J gave up 4 bases; unmatched junction bases: 2. The CDR3 consists of 15 residues. Germline CDR1 reads LNHNV; CDR2 reads YYDKDF (reference sequence). CDR3 sequence: CATSRRTGGNQPQHF. The CDR3 DNA follows: TGTGCCACCAGCAGACGGACAGGGGGAAATCAGCCCCAGCATTTT. Full variable domain (outside the CDR3, taken from reference TRBV15 and TRBJ1-5): DAMVIQNPRYQVTQFGKPVTLSCSQTLNHNVMYWYQQKSSQAPKLLFHYYDKDFNNEADTPDNFQSRRPNTSFCFLDIRSPGLGDTAMYLCATSRRTGGNQPQHFGDGTRLSIL.

The rearrangement uses TRBV5-6 and TRBJ2-5; possible D gene TRBD2, 7 bases. Trimming pared 5 bases from V and 5 bases from J, leaving 13 bases between. From germline, CDR1 is SGHDT and CDR2 YYEEEE. The CDR3 has 13 amino acids. The CDR3 loop reads CASRKGRGETQYF. CDR3 in DNA: TGTGCCAGCAGGAAGGGGAGGGGGGAGACCCAGTACTTC.

The rearrangement uses TRBV28 and TRBJ2-7; a weak D match, TRBD2 (5 bases). This CDR3 spans 16 amino acids. The germline gives CDR1 MDHEN, CDR2 SYDVKM. The ends were cut back, 3 bases at V and 3 bases at J, with 18 bases in the middle. The CDR3: CASSLGGSSPFYEQYF. The CDR3 nucleotides read TGTGCCAGCAGTTTGGGCGGGTCTTCGCCCTTCTACGAGCAGTACTTC.

The CDR3 DNA reads as TGTGCCAGCAGCTTCCAGGGGAATGGCTACACCTTC. Its translation: CASSFQGNGYTF. This chain joins TRBV7-9 and TRBJ1-2; tentative D call: TRBD1 (6 bases). The V end lost 3 bases, the J end lost 6 bases, and 8 bases lay between the germline ends. The CDR3 runs to 12 residues. Looked up from germline, CDR1 is SEHNR and CDR2 is FQNEAQ (reference sequence).

This chain connects TRBV2 to TRBJ2-3; weak D call: TRBD1 (6 bases). The CDR3 is 14 residues long. V lost 10 bases and J 4 bases, leaving 18 bases between the germline ends. The germline V gene encodes CDR1 SNHLY and CDR2 FYNNEI. The CDR3 region has the DNA TGTGCCACCAACAGGGTCACTTACGCAGATACGCAGTATTTT. It translates to CATNRVTYADTQYF.

The chain has TRBV4-3 and TRBJ1-5; D gene unclear. Trimming removed 4 bases at V and 4 bases at J, with 8 bases between. Germline CDR1 and CDR2: LGHNA and YSLEER. The CDR3 is 13 amino acids. Written as DNA, the CDR3 is TGCGCCAGCAGCCCGATGGCAAATCAGCCCCAGCATTTT. Its translation is CASSPMANQPQHF.

The chain employs TRBV4-1 and TRBJ1-1; 8 nucleotides align to TRBD1. Germline CDR1 MGHRA, CDR2 YSYEKL. CDR3 length: 15 residues. J was trimmed by 0 bases and V by 4 bases; bases with no gene match: 4. CDR3 sequence reads: CASSPHRGMNTEAFF. The DNA for the CDR3 is TGCGCCAGCAGCCCCCACAGGGGGATGAACACTGAAGCTTTCTTT.

The chain is built from TRBV5-1 and TRBJ2-1; D is perhaps TRBD2 (7 bases). Deletions cut 5 bases from V and 1 base from J, with 10 bases between. CDR1 and CDR2 from the germline V gene are SGHRS and YFSETQ. This CDR3 region has 14 residues. CDR3 in DNA: TGCGCCAGCAGGGGGGGGACATCCTACAATGAGCAGTTCTTC. Protein: CASRGGTSYNEQFF.

This clone is a singleton in its sample. The chain links TRBV5-6 to TRBJ2-7; TRBD2 matches 7 bases. The trim removed 4 bases at V and 2 bases at J, leaving 9 bases unmatched. The CDR3 is made up of 15 amino acids. Germline values: CDR1 SGHDT, CDR2 YYEEEE. The CDR3 loop is CASSPLAGRTYEQYF. CDR3 bases: TGTGCCAGCAGCCCCTTAGCGGGCCGAACCTACGAGCAGTACTTC.

The V and J genes are TRBV5-4 and TRBJ2-7; D remains ambiguous. Germline lookup yields CDR1 SGHNT and CDR2 YYREEE (reference sequence). This CDR3 spans 11 amino acids. V gave up 3 bases and J gave up 4 bases, with 5 bases separating them. The CDR3 loop is CASSSQYEQYF. In nucleotides, the CDR3 is TGTGCCAGCAGCTCGCAGTACGAGCAGTACTTC.